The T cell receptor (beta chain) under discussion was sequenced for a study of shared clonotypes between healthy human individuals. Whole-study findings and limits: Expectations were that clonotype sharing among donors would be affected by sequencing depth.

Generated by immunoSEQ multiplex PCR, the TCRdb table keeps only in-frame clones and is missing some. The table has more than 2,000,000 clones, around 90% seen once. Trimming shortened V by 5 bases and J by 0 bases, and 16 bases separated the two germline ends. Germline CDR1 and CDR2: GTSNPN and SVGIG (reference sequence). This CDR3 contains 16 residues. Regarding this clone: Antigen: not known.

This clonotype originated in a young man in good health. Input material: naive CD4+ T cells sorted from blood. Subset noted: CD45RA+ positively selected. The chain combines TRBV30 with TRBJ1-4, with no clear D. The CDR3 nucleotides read TGTGCCTGGGACCGGGGAGGGAAGCCAACTAATGAAAAACTGTTTTTT. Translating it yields CAWDRGGKPTNEKLFF.